What follows is one TCR beta chain and its context. The sample originates from a study of OX40 agonist ivuxolimab in advanced cancers. Produced via immunoSEQ multiplex PCR; TCRdb's table is partial and in-frame only. The table includes 85,000 to 100,000 clones, approximately 89% detected once. This CDR3 is built from 15 residues. The germline CDR1 and CDR2 sequences are SGHTA and FQGNSA. Trimming left V 1 base short and J 1 base short, with 7 bases between. The receptor comes from an adult with an advanced solid tumor such as melanoma, head and neck, liver or kidney cancer. The chain employs TRBV7-2 and TRBJ2-2; D possibly corresponds to TRBD2 (6 bases). The sequenced sample was CD4+ or CD8+ T cells sorted from blood, obtained in a trial of the OX40 agonist ivuxolimab. In nucleotides, the CDR3 is TGTGCCAGCAGCTTAGACGGGGGGAACACCGGGGAGCTGTTTTTT. Translating it yields CASSLDGGNTGELFF.